This TCR beta chain was sequenced in a study of blood T cell repertoires in COVID-19. Study information: The United States, Italy and Spain provided the acute and convalescent COVID-19 samples.

Libraries were prepared by immunoSEQ multiplex PCR; TCRdb keeps only in-frame clonotypes and omits some of them. The sample has some 85,000 clones; 80% are singletons. V gave up 5 bases and J gave up 7 bases, with 9 bases separating them. This CDR3 comprises 12 residues. Sequencing input: peripheral blood. The chain has TRBV12-3 or TRBV12-4 and TRBJ1-5; D remains ambiguous. The clonotype was recovered from a woman of 80 years or more with acute or convalescent COVID-19. In DNA, the CDR3 is TGTGCCAGCAGTCCCCCGCGGCAGCCCCAGCATTTT. It encodes CASSPPRQPQHF.